A single sample gave rise to the 28 T cell receptor beta chains below, sequenced in a study of T cells in Graves' hyperthyroidism and ophthalmopathy. Amplification of TCR beta CDR3 regions used RNA as the template. The study used the HTBI primer set for a first-round RT-PCR of the TCR CDR3. TCRdb reprocessed the multiplex PCR reads with MiXCR, giving one entry per CDR3 protein. The sample has some 800,000 distinct CDR3 sequences; about 38% are singletons. Sequences were obtained from blood. The receptors were gathered from a man between 18 and 29 years old with Graves' hyperthyroidism.

This clonotype was recorded a few times. It may be a read error: a sequence one base away is much more abundant. The chain has TRBV15 and TRBJ1-1; 10 bases map to TRBD1. Losses at the gene ends were 3 bases for V and 4 bases for J; bases not matched to a gene: 8. The CDR3 consists of 16 residues. The V gene's germline CDR1 is LNHNV and CDR2 YYDKDF (reference sequence). Here the CDR3 reads CATSSTRTGGGTEAFF. As DNA, the CDR3 is TGTGCCACCAGCAGCACTCGGACAGGGGGGGGCACTGAAGCTTTCTTT.

Regarding this clonotype: Likely a read error: the CDR3 ends without its conserved phenylalanine or tryptophan. The DNA is omitted, as the CDR3 cannot be located on it reliably, and the CDR3 follows TCRdb's listing. This chain joins TRBV2 and TRBJ1-1. The CDR3 spans 10 amino acids, including both terminal residues. Germline CDR1 and CDR2: SNHLY and FYNNEI. This CDR3 is CASSESGSYY.

The rearrangement uses TRBV10-3 and TRBJ2-5, with D hard to call. The CDR3 is 9 residues long. V was trimmed by 2 bases and J by 11 bases, leaving 3 bases between them. Germline V gives CDR1 ENHRY, CDR2 SYGVKD. CDR3 loop: CAISEKQYF. In nucleotides, the CDR3 is TGTGCCATCAGTGAGAAACAGTACTTC.

V is TRBV2 and J is TRBJ2-5; maybe TRBD1 (6 bases). The CDR3 is 13 residues long. V gave up 8 bases and J gave up 5 bases, with 15 bases separating them. Germline V gene sequence: CDR1 SNHLY, CDR2 FYNNEI. The CDR3 DNA sequence: TGTGCCAGCGGACGGGACATTGGGGAGACCCAGTACTTC. Its translation is CASGRDIGETQYF.

This clonotype was seen a few times. The chain recombines TRBV12-3 or TRBV12-4 with TRBJ1-2; D is unresolved. This CDR3 spans 12 amino acids. V shed 6 bases and J shed 8 bases, with 13 bases lying between them. CDR3 DNA sequence: TGTGCCAGCAGGCAGGACCTTTGGGGCTACACCTTC. Translation gives CASRQDLWGYTF.

This clonotype was seen at least ten times. The genes are TRBV7-9 and TRBJ1-3; maybe TRBD1 (6 bases). The CDR3 spans 14 residues. V dropped 5 bases and J dropped 4 bases, with 12 bases sitting between them. The germline CDR1 and CDR2 sequences are SEHNR and FQNEAQ (reference sequence). The CDR3 here is CASSPKGQGNTIYF. The CDR3 DNA reads as TGTGCCAGCAGCCCTAAAGGACAGGGAAACACCATATATTTT.

In its sample, this clonotype was seen once. This sequence joins TRBV2 and TRBJ1-6; unclear D gene. Germline V gene lookup returns CDR1 SNHLY and CDR2 FYNNEI. Trimming cost V 5 bases and J 11 bases, with 13 bases left between them. This CDR3 has 13 residues. CDR3 region: CASSFDGRPPLHF. CDR3 in DNA: TGTGCCAGCAGTTTTGACGGTCGGCCACCCCTCCACTTT.

The table lists this clonotype with a few counts. The gene calls are TRBV13 and TRBJ2-2; TRBD1 or TRBD2 may be the D gene (5 bases each). Trimming cost V 0 bases and J 5 bases, with 7 bases left between them. Germline V gives CDR1 PRHDT, CDR2 FYEKMQ (reference sequence). The CDR3 totals 14 residues. The CDR3 region has the DNA TGTGCCAGCAGCTTAGGCTGGGGGACCGGGGAGCTGTTTTTT. Protein: CASSLGWGTGELFF. Drawing the rest from reference TRBV13 and TRBJ2-2, the complete variable domain is AAGVIQSPRHLIKEKRETATLKCYPIPRHDTVYWYQQGPGQDPQFLISFYEKMQSDKGSIPDRFSAQQFSDYHSELNMSSLELGDSALYFCASSLGWGTGELFFGEGSRLTVL.

This clonotype was seen repeatedly, ten times or more. The genes are TRBV29-1 and TRBJ2-2; D not resolved. CDR1 and CDR2 (germline): SQVTM, ANQGSEA. The V and J ends lost 0 bases and 12 bases respectively, with 8 bases between them. This CDR3 contains 11 residues. The chain's CDR3 is CSVEDGEKLFF. CDR3 coding DNA: TGCAGCGTTGAAGATGGCGAGAAGCTGTTTTTT.

This chain joins TRBV10-2 and TRBJ1-1; D not resolved. Per the germline V gene, CDR1 is WSHSY and CDR2 is SAAADI. Trimming removed 8 bases at V and 5 bases at J, with 9 bases between. The CDR3 is 11 residues long. The CDR3 spells CASLSGTEAFF. The CDR3 coding sequence is TGCGCCAGCTTAAGTGGAACTGAAGCTTTCTTT.

Only one count was recorded for this clonotype. The conserved final phenylalanine or tryptophan is absent from the CDR3, which likely points to a read error. The V call is TRBV2, the J call TRBJ1-1, with D possibly TRBD1 on 5 matching bases. Trimming shortened V by 8 bases and J by 0 bases, and 13 bases separated the two germline ends. The CDR3 length is 14 residues. The germline gives CDR1 SNHLY, CDR2 FYNNEI. The CDR3 DNA follows: TGTGCCAGCGGCCGGCAGGGTTTGAACACTGAAGCTTTCTCT. This gives the protein CASGRQGLNTEAFS.

V usage is TRBV7-9 and J usage is TRBJ1-1; D is undetermined. The germline V and J ends were trimmed by 5 bases and 5 bases, with 15 bases remaining between them. In germline, CDR1 is SEHNR, CDR2 FQNEAQ (reference sequence). The CDR3 has 14 amino acids. Here the CDR3 reads CASSLTVLSTEAFF. CDR3 DNA sequence: TGTGCCAGCAGCCTCACAGTCCTTTCGACTGAAGCTTTCTTT.

This clonotype was detected a few times. The chain has TRBV20-1 and TRBJ2-7; no firm D call. This CDR3 has 11 residues. Trimming removed 6 bases from V and 5 bases from J, with 11 bases in between. Germline CDR1 and CDR2: DFQATT and SNEGSKA (reference sequence). CDR3 bases: TGCAGTGCAAGAACCCCGGACGAGCAGTACTTC. As protein: CSARTPDEQYF.

In its sample, this clonotype was seen many times. The chain recombines TRBV12-3 or TRBV12-4 with TRBJ2-7; 8 positions match TRBD1. V shed 4 bases, J shed 2 bases, and the junction held 4 bases outside the gene matches. The CDR3 extends over 14 amino acids. CDR3 region: CASSSGQDPYEQYF. The CDR3 DNA follows: TGTGCCAGCAGTTCGGGACAGGACCCCTACGAGCAGTACTTC.

CDR3 in amino acids: CASSLAGGLDTGELFF. DNA for the CDR3: TGTGCCAGCAGCTTAGCCGGGGGGCTGGACACCGGGGAGCTGTTTTTT. The chain combines TRBV11-2 with TRBJ2-2; TRBD2 might be the D (7 bases). V was trimmed by 1 base and J by 3 bases, leaving 12 bases between them. Germline values: CDR1 SGHAT, CDR2 FQNNGV. The CDR3 spans 16 residues.

In this sample, this clonotype turned up many times. This chain connects TRBV7-2 to TRBJ1-2; D gene uncertain. CDR1 is SGHTA, CDR2 FQGNSA, per germline. The CDR3 spans 13 residues. V was pared by 5 bases and J by 8 bases, with 15 bases between. The CDR3 reads CASSPDPTSGYTF. Here the CDR3 DNA reads TGTGCCAGCAGCCCAGACCCAACGTCAGGCTACACCTTC.

Concerning this clonotype itself: A read error may explain this, as a much larger clone is one base away. The gene calls are TRBV10-3 and TRBJ2-7; the D gene is possibly TRBD2 (5 bases). Germline V gene sequence: CDR1 ENHRY, CDR2 SYGVKD. The CDR3 is 15 amino acids. Written as DNA, the CDR3 is TGTGCCATCAGTGACAAAGTAGCGTTGACCTACGTGCAGTACTTC. Its protein is CAISDKVALTYVQYF.

This clonotype was observed at least ten times. V usage is TRBV6-5 and J usage is TRBJ1-4; D call uncertain. V was clipped by 6 bases and J by 8 bases, with 16 bases between them. This CDR3 comprises 14 residues. Germline V gives CDR1 MNHEY, CDR2 SVGAGI. The CDR3 here is CASSQSYPREKLFF. CDR3 DNA: TGTGCCAGCAGCCAGTCCTATCCCAGGGAAAAACTGTTTTTT.

V and J are TRBV29-1 and TRBJ2-6, with TRBD1 as a possible D gene (5 bases). Trimming pared 8 bases from V and 4 bases from J, leaving 15 bases between. This CDR3 spans 14 amino acids. Germline CDR1 SQVTM, CDR2 ANQGSEA. CDR3 amino acids: CSQGPDSGANVLTF. The CDR3 nucleotides read TGCAGCCAGGGCCCAGACTCCGGGGCCAACGTCCTGACTTTC.

This clonotype was counted many times. The chain links TRBV20-1 to TRBJ2-5; no definite D call. V lost 4 bases and J lost 4, with 19 bases in between. Germline V CDR1 and CDR2: DFQATT, SNEGSKA (reference sequence). This CDR3 has 15 amino acids. CDR3 nucleotides: TGCAGTGCTAAGGGTGCTCCCAAGAAGGCAGAGACCCAGTACTTC. It yields the protein CSAKGAPKKAETQYF.

The rearrangement joins TRBV20-1 to TRBJ2-7; 14 positions agree with TRBD2. The CDR3 runs 13 residues. V lost 5 bases, J lost 3 bases, and 0 bases stayed unmatched. Germline V gene data show CDR1 as DFQATT and CDR2 as SNEGSKA (reference sequence). The CDR3 spells CSAGTSGGYEQYF. For the CDR3, the DNA is TGCAGTGCTGGGACTAGCGGGGGCTACGAGCAGTACTTC.

The DNA of the CDR3 is TGCGCCAGCAGCCCGAAATTCACTAGCGGGGCTTCGACCCAGTACTTC. Its translation is CASSPKFTSGASTQYF. The chain recombines TRBV4-1 with TRBJ2-5, with 10 bases that match TRBD2. Trimming removed 4 bases from V and 7 bases from J; junction bases left unmatched: 12. Germline loops: CDR1 MGHRA, CDR2 YSYEKL. This CDR3 is 16 amino acids long.

The sample holds many counts of this clonotype. The chain joins TRBV19 to TRBJ1-5; D remains ambiguous. V was clipped by 10 bases and J by 0 bases, with 10 bases between them. The CDR3 runs to 13 residues. The germline V gene has CDR1 LNHDA and CDR2 SQIVND (reference sequence). CDR3 in amino acids: CATSPLSNQPQHF. The CDR3 bases are TGTGCCACTTCCCCTCTTAGCAATCAGCCCCAGCATTTT.

The chain couples TRBV6-5 to TRBJ1-4; D is unresolved. The CDR3 is made up of 14 amino acids. The V end was cut by 10 bases, the J end by 2 bases, with 14 bases between. The V gene's germline CDR1 is MNHEY and CDR2 SVGAGI. DNA for the CDR3: TGTGCCACCTCCGGAGGTGCGACTAATGAAAAACTGTTTTTT. Translating it yields CATSGGATNEKLFF.

A few counts support this clonotype. This chain links TRBV5-4 with TRBJ2-7; 12 positions agree with TRBD2. CDR1 and CDR2 from the germline V gene are SGHNT and YYREEE (reference sequence). The V segment lost 3 bases and the J segment 5 bases; nucleotides outside the gene matches: 9. The CDR3 is 16 residues long. For the CDR3, the DNA is TGTGCCAGCAGCTCTCCATGGACTAGCGGGGCGGACGAGCAGTACTTC. It codes for CASSSPWTSGADEQYF.

This clonotype has just a few counts. The V and J genes are TRBV6-1 and TRBJ2-7, with D perhaps matching TRBD2 (5 bases). From germline, CDR1 is MNHNS and CDR2 SASEGT. Trimming stripped 7 bases from V and 4 bases from J, with 23 bases between. The CDR3 totals 16 residues. The CDR3 nucleotides are TGTGCCAGCACCGCCGGCCGTGGACTTCGATGGTACGAGCAGTACTTC. Its protein is CASTAGRGLRWYEQYF.

This chain links TRBV10-3 with TRBJ2-7; 9 bases are shared with TRBD1. There are 12 residues in the CDR3. Trimming removed 10 bases from V and 5 bases from J; junction bases left unmatched: 6. From germline, CDR1 is ENHRY and CDR2 SYGVKD. The CDR3 spells CATGTGLDEQYF. Written as DNA, the CDR3 is TGTGCCACCGGGACAGGGTTGGACGAGCAGTACTTC.

CDR3 in DNA: TGTGCCAGCAGCCCGAGACAGGGACCGTTTGGCTACACCTTC. The encoded protein is CASSPRQGPFGYTF. The chain couples TRBV7-2 to TRBJ1-2, with TRBD1 identical over 7 bases. The J segment lost 7 bases and the V segment lost 5 bases, leaving 10 bases of the junction unmatched. The CDR3 loop spans 14 amino acids. From germline, CDR1 is SGHTA and CDR2 FQGNSA.